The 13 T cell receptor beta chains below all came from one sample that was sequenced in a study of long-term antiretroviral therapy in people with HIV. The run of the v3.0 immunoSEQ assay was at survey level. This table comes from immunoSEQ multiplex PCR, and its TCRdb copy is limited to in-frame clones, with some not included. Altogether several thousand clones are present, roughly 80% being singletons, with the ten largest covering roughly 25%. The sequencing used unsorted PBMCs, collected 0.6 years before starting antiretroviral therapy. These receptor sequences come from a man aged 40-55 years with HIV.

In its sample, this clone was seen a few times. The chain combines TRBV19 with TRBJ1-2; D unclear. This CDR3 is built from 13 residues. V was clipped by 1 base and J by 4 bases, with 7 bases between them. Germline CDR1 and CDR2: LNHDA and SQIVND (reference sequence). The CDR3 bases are TGTGCCAGTAGTATAGTAGACGGCTATGGCTACACCTTC. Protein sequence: CASSIVDGYGYTF.

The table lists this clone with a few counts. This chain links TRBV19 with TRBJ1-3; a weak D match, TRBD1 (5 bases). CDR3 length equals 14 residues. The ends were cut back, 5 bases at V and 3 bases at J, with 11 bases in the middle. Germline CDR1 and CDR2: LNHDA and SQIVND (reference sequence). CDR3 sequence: CASSPGTYGNTIYF. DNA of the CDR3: TGTGCCAGTAGTCCTGGGACGTATGGAAACACCATATATTTT.

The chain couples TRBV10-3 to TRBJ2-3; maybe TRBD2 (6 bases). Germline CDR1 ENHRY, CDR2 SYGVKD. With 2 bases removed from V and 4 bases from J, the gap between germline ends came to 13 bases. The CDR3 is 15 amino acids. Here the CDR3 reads CAISEIGGRADTQYF. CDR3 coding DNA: TGTGCCATCAGTGAGATCGGGGGACGCGCAGATACGCAGTATTTT.

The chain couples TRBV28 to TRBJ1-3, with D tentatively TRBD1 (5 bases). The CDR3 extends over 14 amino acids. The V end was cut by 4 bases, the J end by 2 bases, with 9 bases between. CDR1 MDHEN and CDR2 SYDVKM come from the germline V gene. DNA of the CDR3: TGTGCCAGCAGTTCAGGGACGGCTGGAAACACCATATATTTT. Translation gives CASSSGTAGNTIYF.

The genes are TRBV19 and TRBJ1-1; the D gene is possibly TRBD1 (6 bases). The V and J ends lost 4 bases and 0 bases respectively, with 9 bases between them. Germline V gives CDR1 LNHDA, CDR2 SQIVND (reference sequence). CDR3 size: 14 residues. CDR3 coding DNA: TGTGCCAGTAGTACAGCAGGGGTGAACACTGAAGCTTTCTTT. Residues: CASSTAGVNTEAFF.

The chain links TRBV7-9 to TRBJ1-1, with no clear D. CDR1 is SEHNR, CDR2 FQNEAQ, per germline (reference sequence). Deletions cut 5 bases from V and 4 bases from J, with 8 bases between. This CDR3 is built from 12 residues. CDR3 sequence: CASSPVVTEAFF. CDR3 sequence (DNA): TGTGCCAGCAGCCCCGTTGTCACTGAAGCTTTCTTT.

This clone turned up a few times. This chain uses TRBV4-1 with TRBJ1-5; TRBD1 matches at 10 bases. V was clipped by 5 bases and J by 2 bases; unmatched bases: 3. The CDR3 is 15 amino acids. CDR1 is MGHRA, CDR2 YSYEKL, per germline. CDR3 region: CASSSGQGGNQPQHF. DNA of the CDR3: TGCGCCAGCAGCTCTGGACAGGGGGGCAATCAGCCCCAGCATTTT.

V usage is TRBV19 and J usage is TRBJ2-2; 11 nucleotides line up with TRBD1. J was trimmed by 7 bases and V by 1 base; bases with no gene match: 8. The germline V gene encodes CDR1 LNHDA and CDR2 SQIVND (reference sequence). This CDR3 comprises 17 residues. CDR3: CASSIGRGQGAGGELFF. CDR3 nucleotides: TGTGCCAGTAGTATAGGACGAGGACAGGGGGCAGGCGGGGAGCTGTTTTTT.

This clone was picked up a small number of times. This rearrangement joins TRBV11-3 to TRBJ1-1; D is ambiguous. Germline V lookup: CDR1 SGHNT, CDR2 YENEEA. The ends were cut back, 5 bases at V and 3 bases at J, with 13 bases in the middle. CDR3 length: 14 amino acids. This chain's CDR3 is CASSTIPGDTEAFF. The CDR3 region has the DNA TGTGCCAGCAGCACAATCCCTGGGGACACTGAAGCTTTCTTT.

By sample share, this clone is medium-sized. CDR3 sequence (DNA): TGTGCCAGTGACTCCCACAGGGTCGGCTGGGGATATTCACCCCTCCACTTT. As protein: CASDSHRVGWGYSPLHF. This chain connects TRBV2 to TRBJ1-6; possibly TRBD1 for D (6 bases). This CDR3 has 17 residues. Germline CDR1 SNHLY, CDR2 FYNNEI. The ends were cut back, 9 bases at V and 8 bases at J, with 26 bases in the middle.

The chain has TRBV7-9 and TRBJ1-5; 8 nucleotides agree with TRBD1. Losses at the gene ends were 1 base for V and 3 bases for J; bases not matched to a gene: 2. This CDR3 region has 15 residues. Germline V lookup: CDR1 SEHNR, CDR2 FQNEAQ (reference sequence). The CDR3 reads CASSLGTGINQPQHF. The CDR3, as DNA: TGTGCCAGCAGCTTAGGGACAGGGATCAATCAGCCCCAGCATTTT. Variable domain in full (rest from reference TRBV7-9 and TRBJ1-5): DTGVSQNPRHKITKRGQNVTFRCDPISEHNRLYWYRQTLGQGPEFLTYFQNEAQLEKSRLLSDRFSAERPKGSFSTLEIQRTEQGDSAMYLCASSLGTGINQPQHFGDGTRLSIL.

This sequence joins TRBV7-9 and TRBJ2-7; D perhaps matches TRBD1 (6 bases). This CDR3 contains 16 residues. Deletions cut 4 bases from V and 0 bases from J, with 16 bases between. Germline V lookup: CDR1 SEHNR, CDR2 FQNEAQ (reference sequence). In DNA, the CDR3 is TGTGCCAGCAGCTCCCTTACAGGGTCAAGCTCCTACGAGCAGTACTTC. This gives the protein CASSSLTGSSSYEQYF. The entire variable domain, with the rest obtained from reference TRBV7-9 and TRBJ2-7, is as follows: DTGVSQNPRHKITKRGQNVTFRCDPISEHNRLYWYRQTLGQGPEFLTYFQNEAQLEKSRLLSDRFSAERPKGSFSTLEIQRTEQGDSAMYLCASSSLTGSSSYEQYFGPGTRLTVT.

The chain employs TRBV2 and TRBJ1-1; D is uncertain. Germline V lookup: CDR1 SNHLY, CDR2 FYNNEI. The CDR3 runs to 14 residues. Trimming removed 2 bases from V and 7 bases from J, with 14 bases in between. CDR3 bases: TGTGCCAGCAGTGAACACGGTAGAGGTAGTGAAGCTTTCTTT. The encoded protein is CASSEHGRGSEAFF.